This TCR beta chain came from a study of CD8 T cells in Susac syndrome. A quantity of about 0.5 to 1 ug RNA underwent reverse transcription using random hexamers. An immunoSEQ multiplex PCR generated amplified TCR beta CDR3 products spanning 54 Vbeta and 13 Jbeta. TCRdb redid the calling of the immunoSEQ multiplex PCR reads with MiXCR, one entry per CDR3 protein. The data hold 150,000 to 160,000 distinct CDR3 sequences, with about 94% observed a single time. Sequencing of TCR beta was carried out in blood CD8+ and CD4+ T cells. CDR1 MNHEY and CDR2 SMNVEV come from the germline V gene (reference sequence). V shed 7 bases and J 3 bases; nucleotides not matched to a gene: 11. The CDR3 covers 16 residues. This clonotype was counted a single time.

The sample comprised CD8+ T cells from PBMCs. V usage is TRBV27 and J usage is TRBJ2-2; 7 bases match TRBD2. This TCR came from a human donor with multiple sclerosis. CDR3 region: CASTPSGGDYTGELFF. In nucleotides, the CDR3 is TGTGCCAGCACCCCTAGTGGGGGGGACTACACCGGGGAGCTGTTTTTT.